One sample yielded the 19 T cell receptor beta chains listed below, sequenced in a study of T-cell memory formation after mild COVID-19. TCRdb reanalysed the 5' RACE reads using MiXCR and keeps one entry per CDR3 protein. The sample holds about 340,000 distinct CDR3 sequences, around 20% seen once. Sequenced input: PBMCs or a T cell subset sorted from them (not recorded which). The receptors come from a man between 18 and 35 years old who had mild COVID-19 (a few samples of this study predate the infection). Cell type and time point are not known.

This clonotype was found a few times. CDR3 DNA: TGTGCCAGCAGCCTGACTACAGGGAGCCTCCAGTACTTC. It yields the protein CASSLTTGSLQYF. J is TRBJ2-5 and V is TRBV7-3; D is perhaps TRBD1 (6 bases). CDR1 is SGHTA and CDR2 is FQGTGA in the germline V gene. Trimming removed 5 bases at V and 10 bases at J, with 17 bases between. The CDR3 runs 13 residues.

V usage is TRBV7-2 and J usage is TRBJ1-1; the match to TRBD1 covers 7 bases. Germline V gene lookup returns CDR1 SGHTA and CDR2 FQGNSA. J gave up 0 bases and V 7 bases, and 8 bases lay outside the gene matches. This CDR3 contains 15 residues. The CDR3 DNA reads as TGTGCCAGCATCCTGTCAGGGGGAATGAACACTGAAGCTTTCTTT. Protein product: CASILSGGMNTEAFF.

The CDR3 reads CASSRTAFSGNTIYF. The DNA for the CDR3 is TGCGCCAGCAGCAGAACAGCTTTCTCTGGAAACACCATATATTTT. The rearrangement joins TRBV5-1 to TRBJ1-3; D gene ambiguous. Trimming shortened V by 4 bases and J by 0 bases, and 11 bases separated the two germline ends. The germline gives CDR1 SGHRS, CDR2 YFSETQ. There are 15 residues in the CDR3.

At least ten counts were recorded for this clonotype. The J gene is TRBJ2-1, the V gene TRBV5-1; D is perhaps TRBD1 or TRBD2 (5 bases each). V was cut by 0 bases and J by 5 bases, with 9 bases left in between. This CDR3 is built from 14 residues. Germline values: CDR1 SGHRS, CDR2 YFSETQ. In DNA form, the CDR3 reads TGCGCCAGCAGCTTGGGGGACCTCCACAATGAGCAGTTCTTC. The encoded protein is CASSLGDLHNEQFF.

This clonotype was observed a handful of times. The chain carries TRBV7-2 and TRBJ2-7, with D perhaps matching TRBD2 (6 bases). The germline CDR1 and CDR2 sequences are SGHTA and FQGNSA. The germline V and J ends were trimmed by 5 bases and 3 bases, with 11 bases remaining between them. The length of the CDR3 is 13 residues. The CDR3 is CASSKTAGYEQYV. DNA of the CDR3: TGTGCCAGCAGCAAAACAGCGGGCTACGAGCAGTACGTC.

The CDR3 DNA follows: TGTGCCAGCATCCTGGGGCCCGGGGGGACAGATACGCAGTATTTT. It codes for CASILGPGGTDTQYF. The J gene is TRBJ2-3, the V gene TRBV3-1; 7 positions agree with TRBD2. Germline CDR1 LGHDT, CDR2 YNNKEL (reference sequence). This CDR3 spans 15 amino acids. V shed 7 bases, J shed 3 bases, and the junction held 10 bases outside the gene matches.

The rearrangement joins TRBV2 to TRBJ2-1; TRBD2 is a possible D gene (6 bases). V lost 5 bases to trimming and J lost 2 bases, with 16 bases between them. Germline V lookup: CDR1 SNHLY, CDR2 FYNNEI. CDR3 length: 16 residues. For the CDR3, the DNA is TGTGCCAGCAGTCAGGTGCTTTGGGGGGCCTACAATGAGCAGTTCTTC. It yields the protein CASSQVLWGAYNEQFF.

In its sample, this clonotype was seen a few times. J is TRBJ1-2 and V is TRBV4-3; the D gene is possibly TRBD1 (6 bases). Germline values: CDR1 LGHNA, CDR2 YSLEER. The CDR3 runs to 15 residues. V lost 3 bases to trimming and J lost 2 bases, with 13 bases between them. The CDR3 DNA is TGCGCCAGCAGCCACTACCCTACAGGGAACTATGGCTACACCTTC. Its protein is CASSHYPTGNYGYTF.

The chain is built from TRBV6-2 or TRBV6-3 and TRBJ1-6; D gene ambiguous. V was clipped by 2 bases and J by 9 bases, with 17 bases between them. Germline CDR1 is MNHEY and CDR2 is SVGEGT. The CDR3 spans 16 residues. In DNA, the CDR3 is TGTGCCAGCAGTTACCATCCCCCGACCTACGGTTCACCCCTCCACTTT. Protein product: CASSYHPPTYGSPLHF.

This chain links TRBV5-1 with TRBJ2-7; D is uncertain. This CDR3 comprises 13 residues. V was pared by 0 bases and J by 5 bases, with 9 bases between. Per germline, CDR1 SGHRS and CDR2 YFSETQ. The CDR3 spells CASSLASSHEQYF. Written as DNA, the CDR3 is TGCGCCAGCAGCTTGGCCTCATCCCACGAGCAGTACTTC.

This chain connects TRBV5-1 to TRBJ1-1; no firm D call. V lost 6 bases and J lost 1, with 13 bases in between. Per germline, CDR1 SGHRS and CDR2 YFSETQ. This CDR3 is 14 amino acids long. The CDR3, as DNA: TGCGCCAGCACATCATCCCGACGGAACACTGAAGCTTTCTTT. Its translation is CASTSSRRNTEAFF.

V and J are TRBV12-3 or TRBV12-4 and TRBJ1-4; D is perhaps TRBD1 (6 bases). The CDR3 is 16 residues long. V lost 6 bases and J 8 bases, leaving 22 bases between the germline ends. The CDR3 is CASSRDTPGVGEKLFF. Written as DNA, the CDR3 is TGTGCCAGCAGCCGCGACACCCCAGGGGTCGGAGAAAAACTGTTTTTT.

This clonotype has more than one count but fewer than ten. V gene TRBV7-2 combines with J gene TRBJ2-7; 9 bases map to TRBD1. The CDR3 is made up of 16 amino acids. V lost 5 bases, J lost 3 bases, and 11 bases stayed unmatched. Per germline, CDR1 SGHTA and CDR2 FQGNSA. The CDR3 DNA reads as TGTGCCAGCAGCCCTAGGGGGGGGACAGGGAGCTACGAGCAGTACTTC. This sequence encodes CASSPRGGTGSYEQYF.

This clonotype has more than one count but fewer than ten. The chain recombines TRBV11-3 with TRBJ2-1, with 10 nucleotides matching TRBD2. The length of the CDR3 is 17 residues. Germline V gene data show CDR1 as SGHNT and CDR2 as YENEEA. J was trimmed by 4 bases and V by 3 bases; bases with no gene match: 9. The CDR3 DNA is TGTGCCAGCAGCTTCATGTCCGGTAGCGGGGGGTACAATGAGCAGTTCTTC. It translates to CASSFMSGSGGYNEQFF.

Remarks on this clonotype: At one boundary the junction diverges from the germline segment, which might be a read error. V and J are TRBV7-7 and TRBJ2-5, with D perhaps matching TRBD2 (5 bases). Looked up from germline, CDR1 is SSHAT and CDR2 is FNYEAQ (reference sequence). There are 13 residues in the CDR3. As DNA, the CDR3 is TGTGCTAGCAGCCCCCCCGGGAAAGAGACCCAGTACTTC. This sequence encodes CASSPPGKETQYF.

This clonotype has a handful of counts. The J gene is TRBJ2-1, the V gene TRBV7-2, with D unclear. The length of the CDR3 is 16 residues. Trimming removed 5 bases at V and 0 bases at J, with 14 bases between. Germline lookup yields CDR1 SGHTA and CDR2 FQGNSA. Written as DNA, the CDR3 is TGTGCCAGCAGCCTGCGCCGTTGGAGCTCCTACAATGAGCAGTTCTTC. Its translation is CASSLRRWSSYNEQFF.

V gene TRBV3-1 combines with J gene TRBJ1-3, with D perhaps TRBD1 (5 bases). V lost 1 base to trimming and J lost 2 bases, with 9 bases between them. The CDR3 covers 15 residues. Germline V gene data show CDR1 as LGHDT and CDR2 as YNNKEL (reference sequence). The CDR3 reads CASSQGTRTGNTIYF. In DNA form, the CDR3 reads TGTGCCAGCAGCCAAGGGACAAGGACTGGAAACACCATATATTTT.

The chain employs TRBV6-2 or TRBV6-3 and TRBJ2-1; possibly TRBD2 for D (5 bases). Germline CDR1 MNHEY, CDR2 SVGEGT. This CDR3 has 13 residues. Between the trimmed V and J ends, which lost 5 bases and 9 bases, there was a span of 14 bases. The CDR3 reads CASSKPGFIEQFF. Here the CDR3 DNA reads TGTGCCAGCAGTAAACCGGGGTTCATTGAGCAGTTCTTC.

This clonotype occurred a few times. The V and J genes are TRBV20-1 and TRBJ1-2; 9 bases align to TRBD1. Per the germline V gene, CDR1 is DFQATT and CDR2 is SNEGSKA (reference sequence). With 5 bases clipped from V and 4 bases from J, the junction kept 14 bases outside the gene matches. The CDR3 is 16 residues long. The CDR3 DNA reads TGCAGTGCTCTAGGCCACCGGGACAGGGCCAGCTATGGCTACACCTTC. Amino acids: CSALGHRDRASYGYTF.